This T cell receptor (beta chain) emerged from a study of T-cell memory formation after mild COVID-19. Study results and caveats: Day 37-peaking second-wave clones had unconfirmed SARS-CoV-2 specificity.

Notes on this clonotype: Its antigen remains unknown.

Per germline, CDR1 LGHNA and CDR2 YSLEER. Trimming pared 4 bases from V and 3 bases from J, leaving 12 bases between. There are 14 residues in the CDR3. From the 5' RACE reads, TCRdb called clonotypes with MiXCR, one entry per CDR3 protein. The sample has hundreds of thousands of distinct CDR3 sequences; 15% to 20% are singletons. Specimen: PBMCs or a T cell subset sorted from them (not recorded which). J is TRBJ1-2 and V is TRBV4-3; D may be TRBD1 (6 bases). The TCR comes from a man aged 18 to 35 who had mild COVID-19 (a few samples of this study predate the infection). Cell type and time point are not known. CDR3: CASSREGHHYGYTF. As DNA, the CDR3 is TGCGCCAGCAGCCGAGAGGGACACCACTATGGCTACACCTTC.